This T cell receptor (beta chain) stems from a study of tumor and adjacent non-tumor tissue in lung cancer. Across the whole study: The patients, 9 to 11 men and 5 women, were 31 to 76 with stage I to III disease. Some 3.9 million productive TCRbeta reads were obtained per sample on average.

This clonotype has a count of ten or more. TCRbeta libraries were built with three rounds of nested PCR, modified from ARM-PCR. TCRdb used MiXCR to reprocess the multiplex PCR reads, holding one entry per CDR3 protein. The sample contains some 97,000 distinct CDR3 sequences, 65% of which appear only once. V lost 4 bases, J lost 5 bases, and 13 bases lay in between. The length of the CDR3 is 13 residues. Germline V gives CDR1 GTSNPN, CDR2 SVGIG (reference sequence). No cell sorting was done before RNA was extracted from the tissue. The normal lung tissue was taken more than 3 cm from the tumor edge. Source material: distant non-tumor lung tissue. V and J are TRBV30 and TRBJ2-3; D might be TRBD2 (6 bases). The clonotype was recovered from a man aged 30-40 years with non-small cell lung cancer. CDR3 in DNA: TGTGCCTGGACTAAGGCGCGGGGAGATACGCAGTATTTT. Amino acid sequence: CAWTKARGDTQYF.